This T cell receptor (beta chain) was sequenced during a study of CD8+CD57+ T cells in acquired aplastic anemia. Study-level information: Average DNA yield from sorted CD4+ and CD8+ cells was about 3 ug.

Findings and caveats of the study: Comparison of patients with controls identified around 31 shared CD8+ CDR3 sequences.

Genomic DNA provided the template from which TCR beta VDJ and CDR3 profiles were obtained. TCRdb called the reads again in MiXCR, with one record for every CDR3 protein. Of about 180,000 distinct CDR3 sequences in the sample, roughly 63% were seen once. The ends were cut back, 1 base at V and 8 bases at J, with 11 bases in the middle. CDR3 length equals 13 residues. Germline V gives CDR1 SGHDN, CDR2 FVKESK. About this clonotype itself: Its antigen is unidentified.

Patients who underwent sequencing had shown CD8+CD57+ cell expansion by flow cytometry. The patients, all of them, had severe acquired aplastic anemia. The chain has TRBV14 and TRBJ1-2; unclear D gene. The receptor was derived from a human donor with aplastic anemia. The sequenced material came from sorted CD4+, CD8+, or CD8+CD57+ T cells (not recorded which) from PBMCs. The CDR3 DNA is TGTGCCAGCAGCCAAGTGAAGATGAGCGGCTACACCTTC. Translating it yields CASSQVKMSGYTF.